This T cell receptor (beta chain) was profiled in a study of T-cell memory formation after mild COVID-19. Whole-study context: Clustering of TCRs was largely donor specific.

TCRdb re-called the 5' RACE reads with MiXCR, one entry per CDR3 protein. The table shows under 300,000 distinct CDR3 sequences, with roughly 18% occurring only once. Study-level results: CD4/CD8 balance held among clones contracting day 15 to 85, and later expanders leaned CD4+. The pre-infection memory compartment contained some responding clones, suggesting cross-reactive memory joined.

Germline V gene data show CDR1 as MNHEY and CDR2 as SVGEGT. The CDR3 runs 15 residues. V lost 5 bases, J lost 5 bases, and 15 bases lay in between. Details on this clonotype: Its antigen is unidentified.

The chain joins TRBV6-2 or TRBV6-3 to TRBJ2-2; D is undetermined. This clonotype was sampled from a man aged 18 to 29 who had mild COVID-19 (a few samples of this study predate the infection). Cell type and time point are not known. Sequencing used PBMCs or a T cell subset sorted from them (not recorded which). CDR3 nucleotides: TGTGCCAGCAGTCCGATTGCACGGCCTACCGGGGAGCTGTTTTTT. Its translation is CASSPIARPTGELFF.